This T cell receptor beta chain is drawn from a study of T cells in Graves' hyperthyroidism and ophthalmopathy. Study outcomes and limitations: Expanded thyroid clonotypes (above 0.001) were mostly also found in blood.

Diagnosing involved the use of clinical symptoms, serum thyroxine and TRAb, thyroid ultrasound and orbital computed tomography. Amplified regions were TCR beta CDR3 sequences from RNA transcripts. Using the HTBI primer set, a first-round RT-PCR was run on the TCR CDR3. TCRdb reprocessed the multiplex PCR reads with MiXCR, giving one entry per CDR3 protein. The sample carries about 640,000 distinct CDR3 sequences, 20% to 25% recorded once. The trim removed 8 bases at V and 4 bases at J, leaving 7 bases unmatched. Germline loops: CDR1 ENHRY, CDR2 SYGVKD. The CDR3 runs to 14 residues. Worth noting for this clonotype: The target antigen is unknown.

V gene TRBV10-3 combines with J gene TRBJ2-1; TRBD2 matches 8 bases. The receptor comes from a man younger than 40 with Graves' ophthalmopathy. Material: blood. CDR3 loop: CAIGASGYYNEQFF. CDR3 sequence (DNA): TGTGCCATCGGCGCTAGCGGGTATTACAATGAGCAGTTCTTC.